A selection of T cell receptor beta chains follows, all from one sample in a study of post-analysis software for immune sequencing data. TCRdb re-called the PCR reads through MiXCR, storing one row per CDR3 protein. Of about 770,000 distinct CDR3 sequences listed, just over 45% were seen once; the top ten hold 4.9%. Sequenced sample: blood. These receptors all stem from a girl aged 5-17 years with multiple sclerosis. CDR3s include the opening cysteine and the closing phenylalanine or tryptophan. Clone size is stated in some rows and not others, as once, few, many or a class when expanded.

TRBV15	-	TRBJ2-1	CATSRVGRAKENEQFF
TRBV20-1	-	TRBJ2-7	CSARDEASGSLEYF
TRBV20-1	few	TRBJ2-3	CSARGWRDTDTQYF
TRBV12-3/TRBV12-4	few	TRBJ2-7	CASSLEAGISYEQYF
TRBV29-1	-	TRBJ2-7	CSVGQVGRLYEQYF
TRBV11-2	-	TRBJ2-1	CASRPIGRAVGNEQFF
TRBV12-3/TRBV12-4	-	TRBJ2-5	CASSSRDRRGQYF
TRBV10-3	-	TRBJ1-2	CAISGGQADGSYTF
TRBV27	-	TRBJ1-2	CASSKTGRGYTF
TRBV15	few	TRBJ2-3	CATSSPGTGGGRHDTQYF
TRBV28	once	TRBJ2-6	CASSALVDRAGYSGANVLTF
TRBV24-1	once	TRBJ2-5	CATSDGEGPYQETQYF
TRBV27	few	TRBJ2-5	CASTPDGLAPDQETQYF
TRBV10-3	few	TRBJ2-7	CAITNGQGDEQYF
TRBV30	few	TRBJ2-7	CAWGGLAGAEQYF
TRBV30	-	TRBJ1-4	CAWSVPGTHEKLFF
TRBV29-1	-	TRBJ2-7	CSVAQSFYEQYF